This record covers a single T cell receptor beta chain. Its target is unknown. After 5'RACE with constant-segment primers, TCR alpha and TCR beta cDNA libraries carrying sample barcodes and UMIs were obtained. MiXCR, applied by TCRdb to the 5' RACE reads, yields one record per CDR3 protein. Among more than 450,000 distinct CDR3 sequences listed, under 20% were seen once. This record belongs to a study of T-cell memory formation after mild COVID-19. The ends lost 6 bases at V and 5 bases at J; junction bases unmatched: 9. Germline values: CDR1 MNHEY, CDR2 SMNVEV (reference sequence). The length of the CDR3 is 15 residues. Study-wide results and caveats: Pre-infection memory showed some responding clones, and this suggested that cross-reactive memory joined. Clones which contracted sat mainly in CM and EM if CD4+, and in EMRA if CD8+.

The origin of this receptor is an adult woman who had mild COVID-19 (a few samples of this study predate the infection). Cell type and time point are not known. The sequenced sample was PBMCs or a T cell subset sorted from them (not recorded which). This chain joins TRBV27 and TRBJ2-7; 11 bases line up with TRBD1. CDR3 in amino acids: CASRNIGTGGHEQYF. The CDR3 DNA sequence: TGTGCCAGCAGAAATATCGGGACAGGGGGTCACGAGCAGTACTTC.